This T cell receptor (beta chain) was captured in a study of Ad26.COV2.S vaccination and SARS-CoV-2 variants. Across the study: Among those in the COV1001 Ad26.COV2.S trial arm was the donor. Study findings and constraints: In vaccinated individuals, spike-specific CD8+ and CD4+ T cell responses reportedly displayed substantial breadth.

Treatment reported: roughly 20 received Ad26.COV2.S at low or high dose, single or two shots; about 5 received placebo; per-sample allocation not given. Sampling occurred on day 63 after the first vaccine or placebo injection. Recruitment in Boston yielded a donor of adult age, 18-55 years. This clone was found a few times. Its target is not known. The germline gives CDR1 SQVTM, CDR2 ANQGSEA. Trimming pared 3 bases from V and 4 bases from J, leaving 16 bases between. CDR3 length: 15 amino acids. The repertoire was sequenced with immunoSEQ multiplex PCR; TCRdb's copy has only in-frame clones and lacks some. The repertoire holds about 480,000 clones, around 88% seen once, with 9.5% to 15% in the top ten.

The chain couples TRBV29-1 to TRBJ2-1, with unresolved D. Sequenced material: peripheral blood, taken in a trial of Ad26.COV2.S vaccine versus placebo. This receptor was obtained from a person between 18 and 60 years old who received the Ad26.COV2.S COVID-19 vaccine or a placebo. DNA of the CDR3: TGCAGCGTTGACTGGGCTGGTGACCTATACAATGAGCAGTTCTTC. Translating gives CSVDWAGDLYNEQFF.